This T cell receptor beta chain was profiled in a study of shared clonotypes between healthy human individuals. The overall study: CD4 naive cells filled three plates per donor, CD4 memory three, CD8 naive two and CD8 memory one. Notes on the study in general: Compared with memory subsets, naive subsets generally had larger estimated richness. Incompleteness in sorted-subset sequencing, despite large depth, was shown by rarefaction. Roughly 5.3% of naive CD4 clonotypes were common to several donors.

CDR3 size: 15 residues. The V gene's germline CDR1 is SGHRS and CDR2 YFSETQ. The ends lost 0 bases at V and 2 bases at J; junction bases unmatched: 5. Sequencing was performed with immunoSEQ multiplex PCR; in TCRdb, only in-frame clones are kept and a portion is missing. The sample lists more than 1.2 million clones, roughly 98.5% occurring once. In regard to this clone: Its antigen remains unidentified. Additional DNA sequences in this sample encode the identical CDR3.

Sequences were obtained from naive CD4+ T cells sorted from blood. The subset here: CD45RA+ positively selected. The chain uses TRBV5-1 and TRBJ2-7, with 7 nucleotides matching TRBD2. The sequence was collected from a man aged 25 to 40 in good health. DNA for the CDR3: TGCGCCAGCAGCTTGGAGGCTAGCGGTCCCTACGAGCAGTACTTC. Protein sequence: CASSLEASGPYEQYF.